This is a list of T cell receptor beta chains from one sample in a study of tumor-infiltrating lymphocytes in oesophageal squamous cell carcinoma. From the PCR reads, TCRdb called clonotypes with MiXCR, one entry per CDR3 protein. The data contain under 15,000 distinct CDR3 sequences, around 49% of them singletons. The sequencing input was esophageal tumor tissue. These receptors were obtained from a female donor with esophageal squamous cell carcinoma. Both conserved end residues are part of each CDR3. A D gene is named only where the DNA matches it firmly. The size entry is marked missing in some rows and otherwise reads once, few, many or a size class.

CDR3nt	CDR3aa	v_gene	abundance	d_gene	j_gene
TGTGCCAGCAGCCCCACAACTAGCGGGAGTGCAGATACGCAGTATTTT	CASSPTTSGSADTQYF	TRBV11-1	-	TRBD2	TRBJ2-3
TGTGCCAGCAGCGGACAGGGGGCAAATGGAGAGACCCAGTACTTC	CASSGQGANGETQYF	TRBV5-3	-	TRBD1	TRBJ2-5
TGTGCCAGCAGTCGGCGGGAGGCCGGTGAGCAGTTCTTC	CASSRREAGEQFF	TRBV6-1	-	TRBD2	TRBJ2-1
TGTGCCAGCAGGGCAGGCCCCTATAATTCACCCCTCCACTTT	CASRAGPYNSPLHF	TRBV6-1	many	-	TRBJ1-6
TGCGCCAGCAGCTCCCACGGACAGAGACAAGAGACCCAGTACTTC	CASSSHGQRQETQYF	TRBV5-1	few	-	TRBJ2-5
TGTGCCATCAGTGACCTCCAAAATGAGCAGTACTTC	CAISDLQNEQYF	TRBV10-3	many	-	TRBJ2-7
TGTGCCAGCACCCGGGGTAGTACCGGGGAGCTGTATTTT	CASTRGSTGELYF	TRBV6-1	-	-	TRBJ2-3
TGTGCCATCAGGGATATTATGGGAAACACAGATACGCAGTTCTTC	CAIRDIMGNTDTQFF	TRBV10-3	-	-	TRBJ2-1
TGTGCCAGCAGCTTACTCCCAAGCTCCTATAATTCACCCCTCCACTTC	CASSLLPSSYNSPLHF	TRBV5-8	many	-	TRBJ2-4
TGTGCCAGCAGCATACTATCAGGGGGGGAGGATGAAAAACTGTTTTTT	CASSILSGGEDEKLFF	TRBV7-4	-	TRBD1	TRBJ1-4
TGTGCCAGCAGCCAAGGGACAGCACAAGAGACCCAGTACTTC	CASSQGTAQETQYF	TRBV7-9	few	TRBD1	TRBJ2-5
TGTGCCAGCAGCTTAGGTCCGGGACGGATGAACACTGAAGCTTTCTTT	CASSLGPGRMNTEAFF	TRBV7-9	-	-	TRBJ1-1
TGTGCCAGCAGTTATATGGGAAACGAGCAGTACTTC	CASSYMGNEQYF	TRBV6-9	-	-	TRBJ2-7
TGTGCCAGCAGGGGAGGGGCGGCCGGGGAGCTGTTTTTT	CASRGGAAGELFF	TRBV6-1	many	TRBD2	TRBJ2-2
TGTGCCAGCAGTTTTTTAGCGCGAGGGTTCAATGAGCAGTTCTTC	CASSFLARGFNEQFF	TRBV28	-	-	TRBJ2-1
TGTGCCAGCAGCCTAGCAGCAAACTATGGCTACACCTTC	CASSLAANYGYTF	TRBV6-1	-	-	TRBJ1-2
TGTGCCAGCAGTTACGCCGGACTAGCGTTTTACTCGGCGTACAATGAGCAGTTCTTC	CASSYAGLAFYSAYNEQFF	TRBV6-6	-	TRBD2	TRBJ2-1
TGTGCCACCAGTGATCCGAACCCCGGGACAGGGCATAAGACCCAGTACTTC	CATSDPNPGTGHKTQYF	TRBV24-1	few	TRBD1	TRBJ2-5
TGTGCCAGCAGAGTACAGGGGGCTACAGATACGCAGTATTTT	CASRVQGATDTQYF	TRBV6-6	few	TRBD1	TRBJ2-3
TGTGCCACCCCCGCTGGGGCAGGGGATCATGGCGAGCAGTTCTTC	CATPAGAGDHGEQFF	TRBV6-8	-	-	TRBJ2-1
TGTGCCAGCAGCTTCACTAGCGGACGCACAGATACGCAGTATTTT	CASSFTSGRTDTQYF	TRBV7-2	-	TRBD2	TRBJ2-3
TGTGCCTGGAGTGTAATGGGAATGGGCAATCAGCCCCAGCATTTT	CAWSVMGMGNQPQHF	TRBV30	few	-	TRBJ1-5
TGTGCCAGCAGTTTAAGGGTTAACACTGAAGCTTTCTTT	CASSLRVNTEAFF	TRBV6-1	many	-	TRBJ1-1
TGTGCCAGCAGCTTGACTTTCTTCGATTACAATGAGCAGTTCTTC	CASSLTFFDYNEQFF	TRBV5-3	-	-	TRBJ2-1
TGTGCCAGCAGCGTTGGAGAGACCCAGTACTTC	CASSVGETQYF	TRBV7-9	-	-	TRBJ2-5
TGTGCCAGCAGCCGGGGGTCCTACGAGCAGTACTTT	CASSRGSYEQYF	TRBV7-1	-	-	TRBJ1-6
TGCGCCAGCAGTCCAGGGACTACCGCAGATACGCAGTATTTT	CASSPGTTADTQYF	TRBV5-1	many	TRBD2	TRBJ2-3
TGTGCCAGCAGGCCCGGGACAGGGGATTTCTCAGCTTTCTTT	CASRPGTGDFSAFF	TRBV5-5	many	TRBD1	TRBJ1-1
TGTGCCAGCAGCGTAGTTCCAGGGGGCTACGAGCAGTACTTC	CASSVVPGGYEQYF	TRBV9	-	TRBD1	TRBJ2-7
TGTGCCAGCACCGCTTCCGGGGCCAACGTCCTGACTTTC	CASTASGANVLTF	TRBV6-1	many	-	TRBJ2-6
TGTGCCAGCAGCTTACATAAGGGCGAGCAGTACTTC	CASSLHKGEQYF	TRBV7-2	few	-	TRBJ2-7
TGTGCCAGCAGCTCAATAGCGGGGGACTACAATGAGCAGTTCTTC	CASSSIAGDYNEQFF	TRBV6-1	-	TRBD2	TRBJ2-1
TGTGCCAGCAGCGTCCGACTAGCTAATGAGCAGTTCTTC	CASSVRLANEQFF	TRBV7-8	-	TRBD2	TRBJ2-1
TGTGCCAGCAGCTCCAAGCGGGGGGGCGGGGAGACCCAGTACTTC	CASSSKRGGGETQYF	TRBV7-2	few	TRBD2	TRBJ2-5
TGTGCCAGCAGCCCTCTTGACGGCGGTTATACGCAGTATTTT	CASSPLDGGYTQYF	TRBV7-6	-	-	TRBJ2-3
TGTGCCAGCAGTTCCCTACTGGAGACCCAGTACTTC	CASSSLLETQYF	TRBV12-3/TRBV12-4	once	-	TRBJ2-5
TGTGCCAGCACCCAAGGGAGGACGGCCCAAGAGACCCAGTACTTC	CASTQGRTAQETQYF	TRBV12-3/TRBV12-4	few	-	TRBJ2-5
TGTGCCAGCAGCCCCCTGGGTAGCGAGCTCTACGAGCAGTACTTC	CASSPLGSELYEQYF	TRBV7-4	-	-	TRBJ2-7
TGTGCCACCAGTCCGAGGAACAACTACAATGAGCAGTTCTTC	CATSPRNNYNEQFF	TRBV24-1	-	-	TRBJ2-1
TGTGCCAGCAGTTTAACGGGACAGGGGGCGCCCCCTGTCCAGCACTTGACATTTAACTATGGCTACACCTTC	CASSLTGQGAPPVQHLTFNYGYTF	TRBV27	few	TRBD1	TRBJ1-2
TGTGCCAGCGGGTATAGGGGTGGGACTCAGTACAATGAGCAGTTCTTC	CASGYRGGTQYNEQFF	TRBV7-8	few	-	TRBJ2-1
TGTGCCAGCAGCTTAGGTGCCAGAGATGAGCAGTACTTC	CASSLGARDEQYF	TRBV7-3	-	-	TRBJ2-7
TGTGCCAGCAGCTTAGAAGTGGGGTTCTCCCTTTATGGCTACACCTTC	CASSLEVGFSLYGYTF	TRBV7-8	-	-	TRBJ1-2
TGTGCCAGCAGTTCCGGGACTAGCGGAGACAATGAGCAGTACTTC	CASSSGTSGDNEQYF	TRBV12-3/TRBV12-4	-	TRBD2	TRBJ2-7
TGTGCCAGCAGCTTCCTGGGTAGGGATGAGCAGTTCTTC	CASSFLGRDEQFF	TRBV7-6	once	-	TRBJ2-1
TGTGCCAGCAGCCGTAAGGGACAGGGGGGCACTGAAGCTTTCTTT	CASSRKGQGGTEAFF	TRBV11-1	-	TRBD1	TRBJ1-1
TGTGCCAGCAGCTTACCAGTAGGGGCTGTCTCTGGGGCCAACGTCCTGACTTTC	CASSLPVGAVSGANVLTF	TRBV7-6	-	-	TRBJ2-6
TGTGCCAGCAGCCCGCGACAGGGGGCCTACGAGCAGTACTTC	CASSPRQGAYEQYF	TRBV7-6	-	TRBD1	TRBJ2-7
TGTGCCAGCAGCTCAACGTCGACTAGCGGGGGGGTTATAGATACGCAGTATTTT	CASSSTSTSGGVIDTQYF	TRBV7-4	-	TRBD2	TRBJ2-3
TGTGCCAGCAGCTTGGGACAGGGTTCCTACAATGAGCAGTTCTTC	CASSLGQGSYNEQFF	TRBV7-2	-	TRBD1	TRBJ2-1
TGTGCCAGCAGTTTATTCCCACAGGGAACTGAAGCTTTCTTT	CASSLFPQGTEAFF	TRBV27	medium-sized	-	TRBJ1-1
TGTGCCAGCAGTACGGGGGAGGGCGGCGATGAGCAGTTCTTC	CASSTGEGGDEQFF	TRBV6-4	-	TRBD2	TRBJ2-1
TGTGCCAGCAGCTTATTCGGCGGGGACACAGATACGCAGTATTTT	CASSLFGGDTDTQYF	TRBV7-6	-	-	TRBJ2-3